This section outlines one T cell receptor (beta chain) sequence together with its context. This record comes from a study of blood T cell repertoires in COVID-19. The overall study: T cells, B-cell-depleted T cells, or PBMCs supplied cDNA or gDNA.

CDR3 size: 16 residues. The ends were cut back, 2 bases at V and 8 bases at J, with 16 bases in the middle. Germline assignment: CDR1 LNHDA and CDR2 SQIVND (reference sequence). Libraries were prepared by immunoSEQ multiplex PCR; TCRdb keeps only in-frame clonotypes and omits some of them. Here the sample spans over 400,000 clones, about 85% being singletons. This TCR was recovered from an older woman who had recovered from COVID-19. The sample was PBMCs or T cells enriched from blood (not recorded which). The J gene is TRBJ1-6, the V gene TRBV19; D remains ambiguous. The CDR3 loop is CASSIMIGGDYSPLHF. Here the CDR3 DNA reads TGTGCCAGTAGTATAATGATCGGTGGAGACTATTCACCCCTCCACTTT. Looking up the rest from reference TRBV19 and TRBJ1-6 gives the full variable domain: DGGITQSPKYLFRKEGQNVTLSCEQNLNHDAMYWYRQDPGQGLRLIYYSQIVNDFQKGDIAEGYSVSREKKESFPLTVTSAQKNPTAFYLCASSIMIGGDYSPLHFGNGTRLTVT.